This T cell receptor beta chain was identified in a study of blood T cell repertoires in COVID-19. Study-wide context: Acute-phase and convalescent COVID-19 samples originated in the United States, Italy and Spain. T cells, B-cell-depleted T cells, or PBMCs provided the cDNA or gDNA that served as material.

Original processing methods: Reference gene primers were amplified, and this amplification served to estimate nucleated cell counts. Measured with immunoSEQ multiplex PCR; TCRdb has only the in-frame clones, and not every one. That table is the source of V, J and clone size, and D and trimming were worked out from the DNA. Of 55,000 to 75,000 clones listed, about 88% are singletons. Germline V gene lookup returns CDR1 MGHDK and CDR2 SYGVNS. V lost 3 bases and J 8 bases, leaving 22 bases between the germline ends. There are 16 residues in the CDR3. The sequencing input was peripheral blood. The origin of this receptor is a man in his sixties with acute or convalescent COVID-19. The chain is built from TRBV25-1 and TRBJ1-2, with D perhaps matching TRBD1 (5 bases). The CDR3 DNA sequence: TGTGCCAGCAGTGATACCCGTCCTGTTGGGGCTCGGGGCTACACCTTC. Translated: CASSDTRPVGARGYTF.